The entry below describes one T cell receptor (beta chain). Its antigen remains unidentified. The sample holds no much larger clone one base away, and base qualities are not on file. The data were taken from a study of siplizumab effects on memory and regulatory T cells (dated by TCRdb to the late 2010s). In the study overall: The study examined how the anti-CD2 antibody siplizumab affects alloreactive T-cell subsets in allogeneic mixed lymphocyte reactions built from human PBMCs.

Library preparation was by the immunoSEQ multiplex PCR assay. Roughly 9.8 x 10^4 TCR templates per sample were assayed on the deep sequencing platform. Genomic DNA extracted from sorted T cells was the material used for TCRbeta CDR3 sequencing. The published analysis was carried out like this. Clonal analysis of TCRbeta CDR3 data was done in the R programming language. Alloreactive CD4+ and CD8+ clones were defined by comparing unstimulated samples with post-reaction CFSE-low samples. Regulatory or non-regulatory origin was assigned to alloreactive CD4+ clones by matching of sequences to sorted unstimulated Treg and non-Treg repertoires. The source is immuneACCESS, and TCRdb retained only in-frame sequences with V and J called. Part of the clones is not carried over; for the studies checked, unresolved V genes explain less than half of this, and the remainder is unexplained. Clone size and V and J calls were adopted from that table, with D and trimming inferred from the DNA. A total of 90,000 to 95,000 clones appear in this sample, over 95% of them only once. The ten largest clones add up to 0.03% to 0.035% of the sample.

In three donor pairs, further sequencing was done on unstimulated CD8+ naive, CD4+ memory, CD8+ TEMRA, CD4+ naive and CD8+ effector memory subsets. TCRbeta CDR3 sequencing was performed on sorted unstimulated T cells and on proliferating T cells recovered from mixed lymphocyte reactions. Fresh whole blood from fewer than 11 HLA-typed healthy donors was used to isolate PBMCs. Study-wide findings and limitations: Among mappable alloreactive CD4+ clones, the Treg-derived fraction averaged approximately 69% with siplizumab versus 25% to 30% in control reactions. The cumulative frequency of alloreactive sequences that could be traced back to unstimulated CD4+ memory T cells was significantly reduced by siplizumab. Sequences below about 10^-5 frequency were poorly captured, so only a minor fraction of alloreactive clones could be mapped to unstimulated subsets. Unstimulated naive T cells appeared more diverse than memory T cells, and naive cells seemed to contribute substantially to the alloresponse. The suppressive function of proliferating Tregs from siplizumab cultures was not functionally confirmed. For roughly 75-96% of proliferating CD4+ or CD8+ clones, no naive or memory phenotype could be assigned.

The CDR3 starts with the cysteine, ends with the phenylalanine, and has 15 residues. Only CDR3 DNA is held: 45 bases, read in frame from base 1. V sheds 7 bases and J sheds 2 bases, leaving 17 bases between their ends. According to the germline V gene, CDR1 reads MDHEN and CDR2 reads SYDVKM. This sequence originates from a human donor in good health. Sequences were obtained from naive CD4+ T cells sorted from blood. The cell subset or site label, read with the paper, signifies: unstimulated naive T cells. Recombination joined TRBV28 with TRBJ1-1, with the D gene not clear enough to name. The DNA reads TGTGCCAGCAATGGGCAGGCGCAACCTAACACTGAAGCTTTCTTT. Its translation reads: CASNGQAQPNTEAFF.